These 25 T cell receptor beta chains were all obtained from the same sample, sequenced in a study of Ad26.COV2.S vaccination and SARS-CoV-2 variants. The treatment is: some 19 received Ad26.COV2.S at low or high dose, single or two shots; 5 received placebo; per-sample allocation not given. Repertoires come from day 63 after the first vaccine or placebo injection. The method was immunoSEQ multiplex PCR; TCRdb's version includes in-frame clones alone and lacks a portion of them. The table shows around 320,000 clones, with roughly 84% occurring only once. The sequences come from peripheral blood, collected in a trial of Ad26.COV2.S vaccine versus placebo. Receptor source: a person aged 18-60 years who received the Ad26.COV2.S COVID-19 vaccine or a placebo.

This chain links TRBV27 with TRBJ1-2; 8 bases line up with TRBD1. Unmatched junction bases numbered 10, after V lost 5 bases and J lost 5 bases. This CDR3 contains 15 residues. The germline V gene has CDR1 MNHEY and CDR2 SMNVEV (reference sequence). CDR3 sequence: CASSITGQGLYGYTF. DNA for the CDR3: TGTGCCAGCAGTATAACCGGACAGGGACTATATGGCTACACCTTC.

CDR3 bases: TGCGCCAGCCCGGACATCCCCTCCGTCATCCATCGGGGAGGGAGCTCCTACGAGCAGTACTTC. Amino acids: CASPDIPSVIHRGGSSYEQYF. This chain joins TRBV10-1 and TRBJ2-7; the match to TRBD2 covers 7 bases. Trimming took 8 bases from V and 0 from J; bases not matched to a gene: 28. The length of the CDR3 is 21 residues. Germline V gives CDR1 WNHNN, CDR2 SYGVQD (reference sequence).

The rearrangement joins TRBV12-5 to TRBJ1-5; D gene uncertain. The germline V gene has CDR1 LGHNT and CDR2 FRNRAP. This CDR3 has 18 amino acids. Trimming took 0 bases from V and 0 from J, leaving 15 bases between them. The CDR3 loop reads CASGLVRLPEYSNQPQHF. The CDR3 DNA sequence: TGTGCTAGTGGTTTGGTACGATTGCCGGAGTATAGCAATCAGCCCCAGCATTTT.

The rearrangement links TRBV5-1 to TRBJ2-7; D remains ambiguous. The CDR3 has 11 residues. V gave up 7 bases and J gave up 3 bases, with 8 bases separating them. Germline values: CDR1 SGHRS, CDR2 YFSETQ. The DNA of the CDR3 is TGCGCCAGCTGGCGCCTCTACGAGCAGTACTTC. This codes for CASWRLYEQYF.

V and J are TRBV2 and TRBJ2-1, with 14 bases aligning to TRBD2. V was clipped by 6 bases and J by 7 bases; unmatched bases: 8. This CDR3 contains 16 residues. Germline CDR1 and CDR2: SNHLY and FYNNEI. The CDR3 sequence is CASSGLAGGQGNEQFF. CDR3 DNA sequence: TGTGCCAGCAGCGGACTAGCGGGGGGCCAGGGGAATGAGCAGTTCTTC.

Written as DNA, the CDR3 is TGTGCCAGCAGCCCTGGATTCATGAGACAGGGGGCAGGCACCGGGGAGCTGTTTTTT. It yields the protein CASSPGFMRQGAGTGELFF. The chain combines TRBV7-9 with TRBJ2-2; TRBD1 aligns across 10 bases. The V gene end was trimmed by 5 bases and the J gene end by 4 bases; junction bases not matched to a gene: 16. The germline CDR1 and CDR2 sequences are SEHNR and FQNEAQ (reference sequence). CDR3 length: 19 amino acids.

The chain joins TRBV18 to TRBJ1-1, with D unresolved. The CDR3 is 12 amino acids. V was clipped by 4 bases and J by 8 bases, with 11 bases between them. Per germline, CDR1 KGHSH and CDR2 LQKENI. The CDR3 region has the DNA TGTGCCAGCTCACAGTCACTTCACGAAGCTTTCTTT. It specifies CASSQSLHEAFF. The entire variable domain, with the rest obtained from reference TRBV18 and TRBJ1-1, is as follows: NAGVMQNPRHLVRRRGQEARLRCSPMKGHSHVYWYRQLPEEGLKFMVYLQKENIIDESGMPKERFSAEFPKEGPSILRIQQVVRGDSAAYFCASSQSLHEAFFGQGTRLTVV.

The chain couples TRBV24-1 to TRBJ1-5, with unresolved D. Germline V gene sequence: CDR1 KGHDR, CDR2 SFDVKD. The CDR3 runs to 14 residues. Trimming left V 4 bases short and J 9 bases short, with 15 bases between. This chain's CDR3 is CATSEGRPAAPQHF. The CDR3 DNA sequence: TGTGCCACCAGTGAGGGTAGGCCGGCGGCGCCCCAGCATTTT.

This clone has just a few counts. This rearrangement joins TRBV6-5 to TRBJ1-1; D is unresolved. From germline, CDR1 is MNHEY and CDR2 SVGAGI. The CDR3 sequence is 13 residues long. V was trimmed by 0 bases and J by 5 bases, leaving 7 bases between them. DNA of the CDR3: TGTGCCAGCAGTTACTCGATTCATACTGAAGCTTTCTTT. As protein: CASSYSIHTEAFF.

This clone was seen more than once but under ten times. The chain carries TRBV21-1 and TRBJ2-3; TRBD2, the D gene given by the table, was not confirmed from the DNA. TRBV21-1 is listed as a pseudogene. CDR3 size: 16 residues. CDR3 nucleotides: TGTGCCAAGGCGTATGGAGCGGGGGGAAGCACAGATACGCAGTATTTT. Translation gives CAKAYGAGGSTDTQYF.

CDR3 residues: CASSPGTVNEQFF. CDR3 DNA: TGTGCCAGCAGCCCCGGGACAGTCAATGAGCAGTTCTTC. J is TRBJ2-1 and V is TRBV7-3, with 7 positions matching TRBD1. This CDR3 comprises 13 residues. Germline lookup yields CDR1 SGHTA and CDR2 FQGTGA. Trimming at V came to 5 bases and at J to 6 bases, leaving 4 bases not matched to a gene.

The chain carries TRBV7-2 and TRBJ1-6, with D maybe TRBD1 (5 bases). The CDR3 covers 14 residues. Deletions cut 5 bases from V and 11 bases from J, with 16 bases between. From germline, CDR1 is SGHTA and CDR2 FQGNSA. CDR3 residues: CASSPGGITPPLHF. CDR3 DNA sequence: TGTGCCAGCAGCCCCGGGGGAATAACCCCACCCCTCCACTTT. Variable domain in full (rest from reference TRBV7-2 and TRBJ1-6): GAGVSQSPSNKVTEKGKDVELRCDPISGHTALYWYRQSLGQGLEFLIYFQGNSAPDKSGLPSDRFSAERTGGSVSTLTIQRTQQEDSAVYLCASSPGGITPPLHFGNGTRLTVT.

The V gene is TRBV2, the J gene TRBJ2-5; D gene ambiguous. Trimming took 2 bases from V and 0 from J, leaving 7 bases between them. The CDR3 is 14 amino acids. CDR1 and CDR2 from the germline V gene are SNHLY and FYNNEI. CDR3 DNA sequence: TGTGCCAGCAGTGAATTGGTAAACCAAGAGACCCAGTACTTC. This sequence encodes CASSELVNQETQYF. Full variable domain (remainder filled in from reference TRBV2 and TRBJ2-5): EPEVTQTPSHQVTQMGQEVILRCVPISNHLYFYWYRQILGQKVEFLVSFYNNEISEKSEIFDDQFSVERPDGSNFTLKIRSTKLEDSAMYFCASSELVNQETQYFGPGTRLLVL.

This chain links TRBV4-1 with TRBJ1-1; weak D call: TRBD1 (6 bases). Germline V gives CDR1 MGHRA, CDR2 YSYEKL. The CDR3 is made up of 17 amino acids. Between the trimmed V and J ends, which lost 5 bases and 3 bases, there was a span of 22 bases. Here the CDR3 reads CASSKLQGVMSDTEAFF. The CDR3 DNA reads TGCGCCAGCAGCAAATTACAGGGAGTCATGAGTGACACTGAAGCTTTCTTT.

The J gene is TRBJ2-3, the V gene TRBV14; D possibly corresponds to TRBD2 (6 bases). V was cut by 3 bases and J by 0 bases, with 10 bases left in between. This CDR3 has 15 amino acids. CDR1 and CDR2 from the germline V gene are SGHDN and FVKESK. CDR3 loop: CASSQRRVSTDTQYF. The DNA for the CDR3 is TGTGCCAGCAGCCAGAGGAGGGTGAGCACAGATACGCAGTATTTT.

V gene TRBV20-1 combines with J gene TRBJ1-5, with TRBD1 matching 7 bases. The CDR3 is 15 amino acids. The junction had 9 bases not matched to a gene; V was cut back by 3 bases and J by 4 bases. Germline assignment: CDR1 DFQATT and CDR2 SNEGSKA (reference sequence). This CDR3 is CSASSRGRANQPQHF. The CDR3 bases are TGCAGTGCTAGTTCGAGGGGGCGAGCGAATCAGCCCCAGCATTTT.

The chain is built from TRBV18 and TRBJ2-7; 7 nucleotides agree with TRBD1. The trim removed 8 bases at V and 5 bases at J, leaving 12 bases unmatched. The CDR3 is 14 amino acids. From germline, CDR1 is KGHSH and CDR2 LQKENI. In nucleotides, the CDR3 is TGTGCCAGCCGAAACTCCGGGACAGATAACGAGCAGTACTTC. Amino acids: CASRNSGTDNEQYF. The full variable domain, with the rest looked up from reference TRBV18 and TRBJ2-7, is NAGVMQNPRHLVRRRGQEARLRCSPMKGHSHVYWYRQLPEEGLKFMVYLQKENIIDESGMPKERFSAEFPKEGPSILRIQQVVRGDSAAYFCASRNSGTDNEQYFGPGTRLTVT.

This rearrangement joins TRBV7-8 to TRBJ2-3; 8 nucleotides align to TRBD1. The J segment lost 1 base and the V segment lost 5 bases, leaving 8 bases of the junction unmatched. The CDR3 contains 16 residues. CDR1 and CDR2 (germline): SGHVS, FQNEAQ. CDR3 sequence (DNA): TGTGCCAGCAGCACCCGAACAGGGGGAGGCACAGATACGCAGTATTTT. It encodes CASSTRTGGGTDTQYF. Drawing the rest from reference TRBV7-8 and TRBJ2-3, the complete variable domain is GAGVSQSPRYKVAKRGQDVALRCDPISGHVSLFWYQQALGQGPEFLTYFQNEAQLDKSGLPSDRFFAERPEGSVSTLKIQRTQQEDSAVYLCASSTRTGGGTDTQYFGPGTRLTVL.

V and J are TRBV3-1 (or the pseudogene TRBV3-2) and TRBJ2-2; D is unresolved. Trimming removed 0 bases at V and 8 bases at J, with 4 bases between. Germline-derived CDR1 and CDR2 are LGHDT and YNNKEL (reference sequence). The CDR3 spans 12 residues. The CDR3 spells CASSQDGGELFF. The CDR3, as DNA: TGTGCCAGCAGCCAAGATGGGGGGGAGCTGTTTTTT.

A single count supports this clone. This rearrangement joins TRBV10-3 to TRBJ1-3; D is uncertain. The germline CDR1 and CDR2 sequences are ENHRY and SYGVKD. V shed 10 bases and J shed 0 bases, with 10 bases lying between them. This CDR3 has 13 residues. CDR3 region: CATGRLSGNTIYF. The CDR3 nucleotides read TGTGCCACCGGACGGCTCTCTGGAAACACCATATATTTT.

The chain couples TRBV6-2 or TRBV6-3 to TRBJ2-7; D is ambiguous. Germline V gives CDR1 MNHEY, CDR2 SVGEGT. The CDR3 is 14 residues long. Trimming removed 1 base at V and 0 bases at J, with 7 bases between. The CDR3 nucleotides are TGTGCCAGCAGTTACTGGGTAGGCTCCTACGAGCAGTACTTC. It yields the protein CASSYWVGSYEQYF.

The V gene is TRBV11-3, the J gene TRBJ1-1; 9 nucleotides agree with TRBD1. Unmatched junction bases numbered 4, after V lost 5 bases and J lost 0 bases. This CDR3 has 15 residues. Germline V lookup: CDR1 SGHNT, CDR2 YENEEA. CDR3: CASSAGQGMNTEAFF. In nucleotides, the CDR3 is TGTGCCAGCAGCGCCGGACAGGGGATGAACACTGAAGCTTTCTTT.

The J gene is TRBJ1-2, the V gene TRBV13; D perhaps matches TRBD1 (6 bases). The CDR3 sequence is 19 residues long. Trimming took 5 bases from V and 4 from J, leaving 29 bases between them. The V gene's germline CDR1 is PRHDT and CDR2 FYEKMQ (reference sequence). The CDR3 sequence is CASSQLMRPKKDRSYGYTF. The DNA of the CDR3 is TGTGCCAGCAGCCAACTAATGCGACCAAAGAAGGACAGAAGCTATGGCTACACCTTC.

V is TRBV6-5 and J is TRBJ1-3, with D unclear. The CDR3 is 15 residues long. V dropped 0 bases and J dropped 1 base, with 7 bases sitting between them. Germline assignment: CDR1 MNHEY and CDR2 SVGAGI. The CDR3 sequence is CASSYSEASGNTIYF. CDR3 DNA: TGTGCCAGCAGTTACTCAGAAGCGTCTGGAAACACCATATATTTT.

CDR3 sequence (DNA): TGTGCCAGCGCTAGCGCCAGGGGGCCGGAGGGCTACACCTTC. Translation gives CASASARGPEGYTF. The V and J genes are TRBV2 and TRBJ1-2; 8 nucleotides agree with TRBD1. Germline V gives CDR1 SNHLY, CDR2 FYNNEI. V was clipped by 8 bases and J by 8 bases; unmatched bases: 13. This CDR3 has 14 amino acids.